Below, 5 T cell receptor beta chains from the same sample are listed, as sequenced in a study of siplizumab effects on memory and regulatory T cells (dated by TCRdb to about 2019). Library creation used the immunoSEQ multiplex PCR assay. TCRdb carries this immuneACCESS record with in-frame sequences only. Its versions omit some clonotypes, under half of them owing to an unresolved V gene in the studies checked, with the rest unexplained. The sample yields about 100,000 clones; 91% were counted once. The ten largest make up 0.14% to 0.15% of the sample. Sequencing input: CD4+ T cells sorted from blood. These receptors came from a human donor in good health.

The chain couples TRBV6-5 to TRBJ1-3, with D perhaps TRBD1 (6 bases). This CDR3 is built from 14 residues. Germline loops: CDR1 MNHEY, CDR2 SVGAGI. Trimming stripped 5 bases from V and 3 bases from J, with 11 bases between. Here the CDR3 reads CASSRGQNGNTIYF. The CDR3 coding sequence is TGTGCCAGCAGTCGCGGACAGAATGGAAACACCATATATTTT.

The J gene is TRBJ1-6, the V gene TRBV6-6; possibly TRBD1 for D (5 bases). CDR3 size: 15 residues. V was cut by 4 bases and J by 7 bases, with 14 bases left in between. Per the germline V gene, CDR1 is MNHNY and CDR2 is SVGAGI (reference sequence). This chain's CDR3 is CASSSGAELNSPLHF. The CDR3 nucleotides read TGTGCCAGCAGTTCCGGGGCAGAACTAAATTCACCCCTCCACTTT.

The rearrangement joins TRBV6-5 to TRBJ2-2; D uncertain. CDR3 length: 13 residues. V was clipped by 6 bases and J by 6 bases, with 11 bases between them. The germline V gene has CDR1 MNHEY and CDR2 SVGAGI. The CDR3 bases are TGTGCCAGCAGACCCGCGGAGTCCGGGGAGCTGTTTTTT. Amino acid sequence: CASRPAESGELFF.

This clone was observed a few times. The chain links TRBV5-1 to TRBJ1-3; D remains ambiguous. Germline V gene data show CDR1 as SGHRS and CDR2 as YFSETQ. Trimming cost V 0 bases and J 2 bases, with 3 bases left between them. The CDR3 loop spans 13 amino acids. The CDR3 bases are TGCGCCAGCAGCTTGGCAGCTGGAAACACCATATATTTT. Its translation is CASSLAAGNTIYF.

This clone was recorded once. This chain links TRBV18 with TRBJ2-1; D call uncertain. V lost 0 bases and J 4 bases, leaving 4 bases between the germline ends. Per the germline V gene, CDR1 is KGHSH and CDR2 is LQKENI. This CDR3 is 13 amino acids long. As DNA, the CDR3 is TGTGCCAGCTCACCACCCAGTTACAATGAGCAGTTCTTC. The encoded protein is CASSPPSYNEQFF.